Sequencing of this T cell receptor beta chain was carried out in a study of Graves' ophthalmopathy and Graves' hyperthyroidism. At the level of the study: Ahead of any treatment, peripheral blood was obtained at the initial diagnosis. Overall study results and limits: Ophthalmopathy progression prediction by the model yielded a sensitivity of approximately 70% and a specificity of 72.22%. Blood contained most expanded thyroid clonotypes exceeding 0.001 frequency.

Investigators amplified TCR beta CDR3 regions from RNA transcripts. In the first round, RT-PCR was carried out with HTBI primers, and a multiplex PCR formed the second round. TCRdb reprocessed the multiplex PCR reads via MiXCR and lists one record per CDR3 protein. The sample has about 370,000 distinct CDR3 sequences; roughly 15% are singletons. V dropped 0 bases and J dropped 6; count of bases not matched to a gene: 4. CDR1 is PRHDT and CDR2 is FYEKMQ in the germline V gene (reference sequence). This CDR3 spans 15 amino acids. Orbital computed tomography and thyroid ultrasound, along with TRAb, serum thyroxine and clinical symptoms, underpinned diagnosis. Note on this clonotype: The target antigen is unknown. Since a much larger clone is just one base distant, this may be a read error. Given the absence of the conserved phenylalanine or tryptophan at the CDR3 end, a read error is likely.

The receptor's source is an adult woman with stable Graves' hyperthyroidism. The sample taken for sequencing was peripheral blood. The genes are TRBV13 and TRBJ2-7; 11 bases fit TRBD2. The CDR3 reads CASSLGLAGESEQYL. CDR3 DNA: TGTGCCAGCAGCTTAGGACTAGCGGGAGAGAGCGAGCAGTACTTA.